This section outlines one T cell receptor (beta chain) sequence together with its context. This sample is part of a study of PD-L1 blockade in urothelial cancer. Study context: Patients had undergone 0 to 3 prior chemotherapy regimens.

Trimming took off 1 base at V and 11 bases at J, with 17 bases between the two ends. Germline assignment: CDR1 SGHTA and CDR2 FQGNSA. The CDR3 sequence is 15 residues long. Using immunoSEQ multiplex PCR, the repertoire was profiled, and TCRdb retains in-frame clones only, with some absent. The table includes around 50,000 clones, roughly 84% detected once. Noted time point: peripheral blood 6 weeks after treatment start. The specimen was PBMCs, collected around atezolizumab (anti-PD-L1) treatment. This chain connects TRBV7-2 to TRBJ1-4; D is uncertain. This receptor was obtained from a man in his fifties or sixties with urothelial cancer. In DNA, the CDR3 is TGTGCCAGCAGCTTAGGGGTTGAGGGATCGGGGAAACTGTTTTTT. Residues: CASSLGVEGSGKLFF. The variable domain in full, completed from reference TRBV7-2 and TRBJ1-4, reads GAGVSQSPSNKVTEKGKDVELRCDPISGHTALYWYRQSLGQGLEFLIYFQGNSAPDKSGLPSDRFSAERTGGSVSTLTIQRTQQEDSAVYLCASSLGVEGSGKLFFGSGTQLSVL.